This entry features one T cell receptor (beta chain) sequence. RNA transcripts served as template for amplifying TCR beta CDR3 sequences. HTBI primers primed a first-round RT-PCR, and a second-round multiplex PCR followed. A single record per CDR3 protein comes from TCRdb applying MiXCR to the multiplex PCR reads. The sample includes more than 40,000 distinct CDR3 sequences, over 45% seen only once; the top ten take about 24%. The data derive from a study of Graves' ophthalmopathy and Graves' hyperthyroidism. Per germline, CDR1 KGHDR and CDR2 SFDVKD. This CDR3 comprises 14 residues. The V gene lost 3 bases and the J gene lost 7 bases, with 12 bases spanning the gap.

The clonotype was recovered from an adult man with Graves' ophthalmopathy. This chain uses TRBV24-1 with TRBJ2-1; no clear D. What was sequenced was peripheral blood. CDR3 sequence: CATSDGAATNEQFF. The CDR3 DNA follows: TGTGCCACCAGTGATGGAGCAGCAACTAATGAGCAGTTCTTC.